This T cell receptor beta chain is from a study of blood T cell repertoires in COVID-19. Study information: Spain, Italy and the United States supplied samples that represented acute and convalescent COVID-19. PBMCs, B-cell-depleted T cells, or T cells provided the cDNA or gDNA that made up the material.

This clone occurred a few times. The V and J ends lost 9 bases and 0 bases respectively, with 11 bases between them. The CDR3 runs to 13 residues. In germline, CDR1 is LNHDA, CDR2 SQIVND (reference sequence). Recovery among Cohort 3 donors was established by two negative PCRs, clearance, or symptom resolution. Sequenced by immunoSEQ multiplex PCR; TCRdb stores in-frame clones only, minus some. The table has 450,000 or so clones, roughly 87% seen once. This receptor was taken from a man aged 18 to 35 who had recovered from COVID-19. The sequencing input was PBMCs or T cells enriched from blood (not recorded which). The V call is TRBV19, the J call TRBJ1-1, with D possibly being TRBD1 (5 bases). CDR3 coding DNA: TGTGCCAGCGACAGCAGGATGAACACTGAAGCTTTCTTT. Translated: CASDSRMNTEAFF.